These 6 T cell receptor beta chains share one sample of origin, sequenced in a study of CD8+ T cells in alopecia areata (dated by TCRdb to 2017 to 2018). The label giving this sample's time point can be read as: 4 weeks on oral tofacitinib. The treatment or condition label corresponds to: oral pan-JAK inhibitor, 5-10 mg twice daily. The method behind the library was the immunoSEQ multiplex PCR assay. RNA was extracted from all samples and reverse transcribed into cDNA, which served as template for TCR sequencing. TCRdb's version of the immuneACCESS table is confined to in-frame rearrangements and falls short of the full clone set. An unresolved V gene accounts for under half of the shortfall where checked; the remainder is of unknown origin. Recorded for this sample are about 210,000 clones; 50% to 75% of them occurred a single time. Clones ranked in the top ten supply about 4.2% of the sample. This material consisted of CD4+ T cells sorted from blood, taken at week 4, from a patient treated with tofacitinib. These receptors all come from a human donor with alopecia areata.

The chain recombines TRBV6-5 with TRBJ1-2; D unresolved. The CDR3 is 14 amino acids. The V gene's germline CDR1 is MNHEY and CDR2 SVGAGI. Trimming stripped 5 bases from V and 5 bases from J, with 15 bases between. The CDR3 reads CASSPQVQIYGYTF. CDR3 nucleotides: TGTGCCAGCAGTCCCCAGGTCCAGATATATGGCTACACCTTC.

This clone was counted once. The chain employs TRBV27 and TRBJ2-1, with TRBD2 matching 9 bases. This CDR3 comprises 16 residues. Germline CDR1 is MNHEY and CDR2 is SMNVEV (reference sequence). V gave up 0 bases and J gave up 2 bases; unmatched junction bases: 2. Here the CDR3 reads CASSLSASGAYNEQFF. The CDR3 DNA reads TGTGCCAGCAGTTTATCAGCTAGCGGGGCCTACAATGAGCAGTTCTTC.

V is TRBV29-1 and J is TRBJ2-3; D unresolved. CDR3 length equals 13 residues. Germline loops: CDR1 SQVTM, CDR2 ANQGSEA. V was shortened by 3 bases and J by 2 bases, with 9 bases between the two germline ends. CDR3 residues: CSVEARNTDTQYF. DNA of the CDR3: TGCAGCGTTGAGGCTAGAAACACAGATACGCAGTATTTT.

This clone was observed a handful of times. The genes are TRBV4-1 and TRBJ2-4, with D possibly being TRBD2 (5 bases). The CDR3 contains 16 residues. Looked up from germline, CDR1 is MGHRA and CDR2 is YSYEKL. V lost 5 bases to trimming and J lost 2 bases, with 16 bases between them. The CDR3 bases are TGCGCCAGCAGCTTCCTAGAAACCGGGACCAAAAACATTCAGTACTTC. This encodes CASSFLETGTKNIQYF.

This sequence joins TRBV6-5 and TRBJ2-5, with 8 bases identical to TRBD2. Germline lookup yields CDR1 MNHEY and CDR2 SVGAGI. V gave up 6 bases and J gave up 5 bases; unmatched junction bases: 8. The CDR3 length is 14 residues. This CDR3 reads CASSSRLAWETQYF. The CDR3 nucleotides are TGTGCCAGCAGCAGTCGACTAGCGTGGGAGACCCAGTACTTC.

This clone has a single count. The identical CDR3 is also encoded by other nucleotide sequences in the sample. The chain joins TRBV30 to TRBJ2-7; no reliable D call. There are 11 residues in the CDR3. The V gene's germline CDR1 is GTSNPN and CDR2 SVGIG (reference sequence). V was shortened by 7 bases and J by 2 bases, with 9 bases between the two germline ends. Here the CDR3 DNA reads TGTGCCTTAGATAGGCCCTACGAGCAGTACTTC. Amino acids: CALDRPYEQYF.